This T cell receptor (beta chain) came from a study of T cells in Graves' hyperthyroidism and ophthalmopathy. This clonotype was seen at least ten times. Exclusion of a patient resulted from uncontrolled infection, other autoimmune disease, pregnancy or lactation. The CDR3 totals 13 residues. V was cut by 7 bases and J by 8 bases, with 17 bases left in between. From RNA transcripts, TCR beta CDR3 regions were amplified. During a first-round RT-PCR of the TCR CDR3, the HTBI primer set was used. TCRdb used MiXCR to reprocess the multiplex PCR reads, holding one entry per CDR3 protein. The table has more than 500,000 distinct CDR3 sequences, over 12% seen once; the top ten hold around 4.5%.

V and J are TRBV12-3 or TRBV12-4 and TRBJ1-2; no reliable D call. The source of this sequence is a woman in her thirties or forties with Graves' ophthalmopathy. The sample comprised blood. As DNA, the CDR3 is TGTGCCAGCACCGAGGGAAATACGGCGGGCTACACCTTC. As protein: CASTEGNTAGYTF.